This T cell receptor (beta chain) was captured by sequencing in a study of blood T cells in healthy people across ages. Worth noting for this clonotype: Antigen unknown.

Study-level results: While age rose, TCR beta diversity per million T cells dropped in a roughly linear way. Aged donors had fewer naive CD4+ cells and lower diversity than long-lived donors.

A J-beta primer mix and a sample-barcoded 5' primer were used in a second PCR of about 7 to 12 cycles. TCRdb re-derived calls from the 5' RACE reads in MiXCR, one entry per CDR3 protein. The profile shows hundreds of thousands of distinct CDR3 sequences, more than 45% of them singletons. The ends were cut back, 4 bases at V and 5 bases at J, with 9 bases in the middle. Germline values: CDR1 SGHRS, CDR2 YFSETQ. This CDR3 is 12 amino acids long. This receptor was identified in a woman aged 80 or over in good health. Material for sequencing was blood. V gene TRBV5-1 combines with J gene TRBJ1-2, with D hard to call. CDR3 sequence reads: CASSPETYGYTF. CDR3 DNA: TGCGCCAGCAGCCCGGAAACTTATGGCTACACCTTC.